This TCR beta chain was identified in a study of CD8 T cells in Susac syndrome. The authors reverse transcribed roughly 0.5 to 1 ug RNA with random hexamers. Each CDR3 protein gets one entry after TCRdb re-called the immunoSEQ multiplex PCR reads with MiXCR. This table has some 200,000 distinct CDR3 sequences, approximately 95% appearing once. This CDR3 has 17 residues. With 4 bases clipped from V and 0 bases from J, the junction kept 11 bases outside the gene matches. Germline V CDR1 and CDR2: SGDLS, YYNGEE. Of note for this clonotype: Its antigen is not identified.

The study's findings and limits: The relatively small number of individuals in the TCR sequencing and HLA analysis was acknowledged by the study.

The clonotype originates from a human donor in good health. The genes are TRBV9 and TRBJ2-3, with 7 bases that match TRBD2. Sequencing used CD4+ T cells from PBMCs. CDR3 region: CASSRTLDGGSTDTQYF. The CDR3 DNA is TGTGCCAGCAGCCGCACCTTGGACGGGGGGAGCACAGATACGCAGTATTTT.